This T cell receptor (beta chain) was observed in a study of cytomegalovirus exposure and HLA in healthy donors. Profiled with immunoSEQ multiplex PCR; TCRdb holds only in-frame clones, not every one. Counted here are 200,000 to 250,000 clones, roughly 88% occurring once; the ten biggest clones make up about 14%. General observations from the study: Most observed TCR sequences were rare, whereas some public TCRs were detected in many donors. The study flagged some 180 TCR beta chains as cytomegalovirus-associated. First-cohort TCR clusters tended to co-occur in the 90 to 150 validation repertoires, a later analysis found.

The table lists this clone with a few counts. Its antigen is unidentified. The germline V gene encodes CDR1 SNHLY and CDR2 FYNNEI. Deletions cut 5 bases from V and 10 bases from J, with 9 bases between. This CDR3 is built from 11 residues. The TCR comes from a woman in her twenties or thirties in good health and CMV-seropositive. The rearrangement uses TRBV2 and TRBJ2-1; D remains unclear. Sequencing was carried out using PBMCs. CDR3 DNA: TGTGCCAGCAGTCGGGTCGGGGAGCAGTTCTTC. Translated: CASSRVGEQFF.